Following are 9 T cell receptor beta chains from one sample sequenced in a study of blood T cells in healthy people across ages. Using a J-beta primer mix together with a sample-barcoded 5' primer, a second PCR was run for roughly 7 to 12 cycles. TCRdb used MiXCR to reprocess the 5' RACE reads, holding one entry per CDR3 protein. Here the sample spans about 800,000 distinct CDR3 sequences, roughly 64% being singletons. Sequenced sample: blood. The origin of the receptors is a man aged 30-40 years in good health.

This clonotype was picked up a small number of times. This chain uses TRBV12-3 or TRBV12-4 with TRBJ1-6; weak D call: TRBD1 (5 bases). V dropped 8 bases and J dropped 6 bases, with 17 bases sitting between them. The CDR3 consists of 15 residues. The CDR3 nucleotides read TGTGCCAGCGGTACTGGGACTGCCCTTAATTCACCCCTCCACTTT. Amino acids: CASGTGTALNSPLHF.

The CDR3 region has the DNA TGCGCCAGCAGCTCAAACCATGAGCAGTACTTC. As protein: CASSSNHEQYF. The chain joins TRBV5-1 to TRBJ2-1; D not certain. The J call may be incorrect, as the DNA end agrees better with TRBJ2-7. The CDR3 consists of 11 residues. Germline lookup yields CDR1 SGHRS and CDR2 YFSETQ.

The CDR3 coding sequence is TGTGCCAGCAACGATGGCGCGGTAGATACGCAGTATTTT. Encoded protein: CASNDGAVDTQYF. J is TRBJ2-3 and V is TRBV9; D ambiguous. Germline-derived CDR1 and CDR2 are SGDLS and YYNGEE. This CDR3 contains 13 residues. With 6 bases removed from V and 5 bases from J, the gap between germline ends came to 13 bases.

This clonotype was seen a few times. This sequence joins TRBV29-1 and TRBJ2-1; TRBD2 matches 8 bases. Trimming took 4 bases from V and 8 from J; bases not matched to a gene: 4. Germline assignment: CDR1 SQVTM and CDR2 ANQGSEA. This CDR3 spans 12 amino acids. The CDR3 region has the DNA TGCAGCGTTGTGGGACTAGGTGATGAGCAGTTCTTC. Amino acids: CSVVGLGDEQFF.

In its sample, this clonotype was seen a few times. CDR3 protein: CASRSEANYGYTF. CDR3 DNA sequence: TGTGCCAGCCGGTCGGAAGCTAACTATGGCTACACCTTC. The chain has TRBV27 and TRBJ1-2; D is ambiguous. V gave up 8 bases and J gave up 0 bases, with 10 bases separating them. The V gene's germline CDR1 is MNHEY and CDR2 SMNVEV (reference sequence). The CDR3 consists of 13 residues.

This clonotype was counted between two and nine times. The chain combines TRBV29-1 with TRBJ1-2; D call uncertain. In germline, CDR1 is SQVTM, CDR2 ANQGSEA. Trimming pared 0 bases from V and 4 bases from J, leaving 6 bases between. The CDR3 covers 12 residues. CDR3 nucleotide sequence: TGCAGCGTTGAAGATCGAGGCTATGGCTACACCTTC. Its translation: CSVEDRGYGYTF.

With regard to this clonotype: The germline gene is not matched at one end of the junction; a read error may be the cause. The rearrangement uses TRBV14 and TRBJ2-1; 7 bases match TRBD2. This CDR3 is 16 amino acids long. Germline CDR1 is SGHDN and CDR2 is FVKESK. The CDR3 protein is CASSQLSGAPYNEQFF. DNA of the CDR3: TGCGCCAGCAGCCAACTAAGCGGGGCACCCTACAATGAGCAGTTCTTC.

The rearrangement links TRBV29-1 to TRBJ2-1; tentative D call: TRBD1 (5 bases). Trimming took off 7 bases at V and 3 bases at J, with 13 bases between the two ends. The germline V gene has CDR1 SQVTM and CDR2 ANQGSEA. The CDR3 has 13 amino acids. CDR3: CSGRLGDYNEQFF. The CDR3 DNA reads TGCAGCGGAAGGTTAGGGGACTACAATGAGCAGTTCTTC.

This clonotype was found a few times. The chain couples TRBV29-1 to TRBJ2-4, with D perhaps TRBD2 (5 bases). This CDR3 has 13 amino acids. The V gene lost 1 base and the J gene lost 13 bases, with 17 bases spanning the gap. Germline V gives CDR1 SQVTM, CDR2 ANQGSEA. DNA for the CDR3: TGCAGCGTTGAAGTCGTAGGAGGTGATGAGCAGTACTTC. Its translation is CSVEVVGGDEQYF.